The clone carrying this T cell receptor (beta chain) was recorded at least ten times. The target antigen is unknown. This sample is part of a study of blood T cells in healthy people across ages. Findings and limits, study-wide: A strong correlation was seen between TCR beta diversity and naive T cell percentage.

Germline V gives CDR1 SQVTM, CDR2 ANQGSEA. This CDR3 region has 15 residues. With V trimmed by 7 bases and J by 2 bases, 7 bases remained unmatched. Per individual sample, total RNA of at least 5 micrograms was extracted. A second PCR, run for about 7 to 11 cycles, used a sample-barcoded 5' primer plus a J-beta primer mix. One entry per CDR3 protein, called by TCRdb with MiXCR from the 5' RACE reads. The data show 1.5 million to 2 million distinct CDR3 sequences, with roughly 27% seen just once and roughly 8% held by the top ten. The clonotype comes from a woman aged 25 to 39 in good health. This chain joins TRBV29-1 and TRBJ2-4; TRBD1 matches 11 bases. The source material was blood. CDR3 coding DNA: TGCAGCGGCCGGACAGGGGGCGCGACCAAAAACATTCAGTACTTC. It is translated as CSGRTGGATKNIQYF.